The TCR beta chain described here comes from a study of early T cells in non-severe SARS-CoV-2 infection. V dropped 2 bases and J dropped 2; count of bases not matched to a gene: 5. The CDR3 sequence is 15 residues long. In germline, CDR1 is MNHEY, CDR2 SMNVEV (reference sequence). TCRdb used MiXCR to reprocess the 5' RACE reads, holding one entry per CDR3 protein. The sample yields 86,000 or so distinct CDR3 sequences, less than 8% seen once. This clonotype was obtained from an adult who was a healthcare worker with PCR-confirmed SARS-CoV-2 infection or an uninfected control (not recorded which). Sequencing input: whole blood. The chain has TRBV27 and TRBJ2-7; 8 nucleotides line up with TRBD1. Written as DNA, the CDR3 is TGTGCCAGCAGTTTAACCGGGACAGGAGCCTACGAGCAGTACTTC. Amino acid sequence: CASSLTGTGAYEQYF.